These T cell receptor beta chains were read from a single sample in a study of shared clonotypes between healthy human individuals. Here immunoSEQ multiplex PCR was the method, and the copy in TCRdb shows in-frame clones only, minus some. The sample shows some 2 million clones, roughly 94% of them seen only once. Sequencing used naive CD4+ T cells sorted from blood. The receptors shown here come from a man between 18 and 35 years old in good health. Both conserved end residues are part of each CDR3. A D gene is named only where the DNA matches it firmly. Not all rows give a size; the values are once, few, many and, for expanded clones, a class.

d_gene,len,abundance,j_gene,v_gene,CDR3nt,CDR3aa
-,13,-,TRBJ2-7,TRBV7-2,TGTGCCAGCAGCTTAGGTCTGCGGGACGAGCAGTACTTC,CASSLGLRDEQYF
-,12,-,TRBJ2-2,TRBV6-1,TGTGCCAGCAGTGTCCAGGGCGGGGAGCTGTTTTTT,CASSVQGGELFF
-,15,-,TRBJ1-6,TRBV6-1,TGTGCCAGCAGTGAAGTGGGCTCGTATAATTCACCCCTCCACTTT,CASSEVGSYNSPLHF
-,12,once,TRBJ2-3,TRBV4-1,TGCGCCAGCAGCCCATCCTTAGATACGCAGTATTTT,CASSPSLDTQYF
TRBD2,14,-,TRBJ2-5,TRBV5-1,TGCGCCAGCAGCTTGACTAGCGGGAGCATTGGCCAGTACTTC,CASSLTSGSIGQYF
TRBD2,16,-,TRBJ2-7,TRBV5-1,TGCGCCAGCAGCCTTGGCCTAGCGGGGATCGTATACGAGCAGTACTTC,CASSLGLAGIVYEQYF
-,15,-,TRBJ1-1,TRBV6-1,TGTGCCAGCAGCGAACACATTACCTTGAACACTGAAGCTTTCTTT,CASSEHITLNTEAFF
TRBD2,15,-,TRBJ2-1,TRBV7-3,TGTGCCAGCAGCCCAGGACTAGCGGGGGTGTATGAGCAGTTCTTC,CASSPGLAGVYEQFF
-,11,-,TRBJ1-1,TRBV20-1,TGCAGTGCAAGGACCTTCACTGAAGCTTTCTTT,CSARTFTEAFF
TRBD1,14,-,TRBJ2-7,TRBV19,TGTGCCAGTAGTACCGACAGGGGTTGGTACGAGCAGTACTTC,CASSTDRGWYEQYF
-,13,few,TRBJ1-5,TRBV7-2,TGTGCCAGCAGCTTGAGCAGGGCGCAGCCCCAGCATTTT,CASSLSRAQPQHF
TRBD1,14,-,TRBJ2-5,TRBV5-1,TGCGCCAGCAGCCCGGGACAGGTTGTCGAGACCCAGTACTTC,CASSPGQVVETQYF
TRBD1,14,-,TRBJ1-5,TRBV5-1,TGCGCCAGCAGTCCAAGACAGGGTGATCAGCCCCAGCATTTT,CASSPRQGDQPQHF
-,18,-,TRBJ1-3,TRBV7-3,TGTGCCAGCAGCTTAAAAAGGACCGGGGTCACGGCAGGAAACACCATATATTTT,CASSLKRTGVTAGNTIYF
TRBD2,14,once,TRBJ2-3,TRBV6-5,TGTGCCAGCAGCCCCGGACTAGTTCTTGATACGCAGTATTTT,CASSPGLVLDTQYF
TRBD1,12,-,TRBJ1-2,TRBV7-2,TGTGCCAGCAGTCGGGACAGATTTGGCTACACCTTC,CASSRDRFGYTF
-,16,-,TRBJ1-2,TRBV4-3,TGCGCCAGCAGCCAAGGGACTCAGGGGAACCTCTGGGGTTACACCTTC,CASSQGTQGNLWGYTF
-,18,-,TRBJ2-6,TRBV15,TGTGCCACCAGAATGGCTCAGGGGAAATCCTCTGGGGCCAACGTCCTGACTTTC,CATRMAQGKSSGANVLTF
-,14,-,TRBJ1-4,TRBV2,TGTGCCAGCAGTGTAGGCAGGGTCGGTGAAAAACTGTTTTTT,CASSVGRVGEKLFF